This T cell receptor beta chain is drawn from a study of cytomegalovirus exposure and HLA in healthy donors. Study-wide findings and caveats: Among immune exposure information, only CMV serostatus was available. In a later analysis, most CMV-associated TCR beta chains appeared HLA-restricted. Later on, an analysis showed TCR association rates differing by HLA locus, with DRB1 the most and HLA-C the fewest.

Trimming removed 5 bases from V and 3 bases from J; junction bases left unmatched: 3. The CDR3 runs 14 residues. Germline V CDR1 and CDR2: SGHRS, YFSETQ. PCR employed 60 Vbeta and 13 Jbeta primers. Under the authors' procedure: Counted up in a later analysis, unique TCR beta chains came to some 72 million, with 9.5 million to 13 million shared. TCRdb's copy holds only in-frame clones and misses some; the assay was immunoSEQ multiplex PCR. V, J and clone size reflect that table, while D and trimming were determined from the DNA. This table holds approximately 110,000 clones, approximately 82% found once. As for this clone: The antigen is unknown.

This chain uses TRBV5-1 with TRBJ2-2; 8 nucleotides align to TRBD1. This sequence was found in a man aged 40-50 years in good health and CMV-seropositive. The material sequenced was PBMCs. Here the CDR3 reads CASSGQGYTGELFF. DNA of the CDR3: TGCGCCAGCAGTGGACAGGGATACACCGGGGAGCTGTTTTTT. The whole variable domain, remainder taken from reference TRBV5-1 and TRBJ2-2, is KAGVTQTPRYLIKTRGQQVTLSCSPISGHRSVSWYQQTPGQGLQFLFEYFSETQRNKGNFPGRFSGRQFSNSRSEMNVSTLELGDSALYLCASSGQGYTGELFFGEGSRLTVL.